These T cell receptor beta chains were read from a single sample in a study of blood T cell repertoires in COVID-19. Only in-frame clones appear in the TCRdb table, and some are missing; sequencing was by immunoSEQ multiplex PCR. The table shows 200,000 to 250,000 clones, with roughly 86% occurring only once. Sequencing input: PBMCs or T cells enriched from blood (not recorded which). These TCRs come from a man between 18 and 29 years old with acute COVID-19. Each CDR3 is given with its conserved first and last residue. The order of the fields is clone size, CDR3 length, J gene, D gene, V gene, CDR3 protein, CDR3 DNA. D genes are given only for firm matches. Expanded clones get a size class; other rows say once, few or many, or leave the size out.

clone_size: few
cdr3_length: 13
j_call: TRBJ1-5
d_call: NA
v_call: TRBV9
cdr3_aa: CASSLLGGAPQHF
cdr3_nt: TGTGCCAGCAGCCTCCTGGGGGGGGCGCCCCAGCATTTT

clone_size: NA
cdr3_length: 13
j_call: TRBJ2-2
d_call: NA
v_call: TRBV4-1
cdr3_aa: CASSRTRPGELFF
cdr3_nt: TGCGCCAGCAGCCGGACTCGCCCCGGGGAGCTGTTTTTT

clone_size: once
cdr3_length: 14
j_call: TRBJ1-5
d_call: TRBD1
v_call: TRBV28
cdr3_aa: CASTDRGFNQPQHF
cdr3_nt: TGTGCCAGCACAGACAGGGGGTTCAATCAGCCCCAGCATTTT

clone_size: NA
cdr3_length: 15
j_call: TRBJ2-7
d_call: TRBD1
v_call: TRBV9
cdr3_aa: CASSAETGSSYEQYF
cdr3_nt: TGTGCCAGCAGCGCAGAGACAGGGTCCTCCTACGAGCAGTACTTC

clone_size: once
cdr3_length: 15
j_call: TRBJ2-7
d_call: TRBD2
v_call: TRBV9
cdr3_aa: CASSPGLAGEGEQYF
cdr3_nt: TGTGCCAGCAGTCCGGGACTAGCGGGAGAGGGCGAGCAGTACTTC

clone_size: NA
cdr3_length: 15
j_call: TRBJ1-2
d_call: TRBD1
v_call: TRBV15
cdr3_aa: CATSRERGQNYGYTF
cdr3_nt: TGTGCCACCAGCAGAGAGAGGGGGCAGAACTATGGCTACACCTTC

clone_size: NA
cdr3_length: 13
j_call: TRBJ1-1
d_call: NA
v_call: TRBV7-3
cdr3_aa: CASSQGKETEAFF
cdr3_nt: TGTGCCAGCAGCCAGGGGAAGGAGACTGAAGCTTTCTTT

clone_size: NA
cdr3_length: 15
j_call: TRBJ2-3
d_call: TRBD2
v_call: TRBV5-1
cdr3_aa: CASKLATSGSVTQYF
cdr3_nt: TGCGCCAGCAAGCTTGCTACTAGCGGGAGCGTGACGCAGTATTTT

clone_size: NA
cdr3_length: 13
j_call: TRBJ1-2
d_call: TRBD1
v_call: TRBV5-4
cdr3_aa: CASSFRTGYGYTF
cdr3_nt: TGTGCCAGCAGTTTCCGGACAGGCTATGGCTACACCTTC

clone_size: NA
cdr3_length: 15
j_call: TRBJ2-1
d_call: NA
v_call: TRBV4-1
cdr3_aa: CASSQVSLAANEQFF
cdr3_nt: TGCGCCAGCAGCCAAGTCTCGCTAGCTGCCAATGAGCAGTTCTTC

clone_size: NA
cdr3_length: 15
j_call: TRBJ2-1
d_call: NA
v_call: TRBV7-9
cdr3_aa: CASSHSGSSYNEQFF
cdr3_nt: TGTGCCAGCAGCCATAGCGGAAGCTCCTACAATGAGCAGTTCTTC

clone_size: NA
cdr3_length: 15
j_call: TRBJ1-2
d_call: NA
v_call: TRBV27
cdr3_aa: CASSLGPNPNYGYTF
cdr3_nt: TGTGCCAGCAGTTTGGGGCCGAACCCTAACTATGGCTACACCTTC

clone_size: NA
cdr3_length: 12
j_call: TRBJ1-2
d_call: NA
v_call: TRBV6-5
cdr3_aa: CATGEGGYGYTF
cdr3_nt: TGTGCCACCGGAGAAGGGGGCTATGGCTACACCTTC

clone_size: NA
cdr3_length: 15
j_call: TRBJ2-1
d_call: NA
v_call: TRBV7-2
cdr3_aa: CASSPGGTAVLEQFF
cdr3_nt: TGTGCCAGCAGCCCAGGGGGGACAGCGGTTTTAGAGCAGTTCTTC

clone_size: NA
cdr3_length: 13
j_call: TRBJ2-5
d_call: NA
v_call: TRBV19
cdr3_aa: CASSTGLQETQYF
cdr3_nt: TGTGCCAGTAGTACCGGTCTCCAAGAGACCCAGTACTTC

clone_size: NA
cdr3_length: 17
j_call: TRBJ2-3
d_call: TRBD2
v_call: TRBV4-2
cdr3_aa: CASSQGTSGAYTDTQYF
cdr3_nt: TGTGCCAGCAGCCAAGGTACTAGCGGAGCTTACACAGATACGCAGTATTTT

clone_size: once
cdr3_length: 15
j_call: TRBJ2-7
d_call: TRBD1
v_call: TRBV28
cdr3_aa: CASSLSQGATYEQYF
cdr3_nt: TGTGCCAGCAGTTTATCACAGGGGGCCACCTACGAGCAGTACTTC

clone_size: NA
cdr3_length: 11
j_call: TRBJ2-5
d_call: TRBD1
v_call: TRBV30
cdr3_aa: CAWSVDRVQYF
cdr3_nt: TGTGCCTGGAGTGTAGACAGGGTACAGTACTTC

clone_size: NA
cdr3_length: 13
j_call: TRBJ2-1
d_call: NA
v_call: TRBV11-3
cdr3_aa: CASSLGGEGEQFF
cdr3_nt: TGTGCCAGCAGCTTGGGGGGAGAAGGTGAGCAGTTCTTC

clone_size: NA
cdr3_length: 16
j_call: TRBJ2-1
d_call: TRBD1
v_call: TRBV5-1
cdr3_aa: CASSLEGQGTYNEQFF
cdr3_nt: TGCGCCAGCAGCCTAGAGGGACAGGGCACCTACAATGAGCAGTTCTTC

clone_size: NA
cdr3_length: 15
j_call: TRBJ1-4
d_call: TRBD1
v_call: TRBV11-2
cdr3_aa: CASSLGQGIWEKLFF
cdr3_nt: TGTGCCAGCAGCTTAGGACAGGGAATTTGGGAAAAACTGTTTTTT

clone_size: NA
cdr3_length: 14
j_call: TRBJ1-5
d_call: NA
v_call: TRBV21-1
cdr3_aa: CASAAEERGQPQHF
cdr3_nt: TGTGCCAGCGCGGCCGAGGAAAGAGGGCAGCCCCAGCATTTT

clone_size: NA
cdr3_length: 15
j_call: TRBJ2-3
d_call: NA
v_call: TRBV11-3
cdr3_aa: CASSLGLGGADTQYF
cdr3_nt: TGTGCCAGCAGCTTAGGGCTTGGGGGCGCAGATACGCAGTATTTT

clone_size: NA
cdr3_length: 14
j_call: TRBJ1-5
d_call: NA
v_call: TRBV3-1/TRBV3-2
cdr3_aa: CASSPGTNNQPQHF
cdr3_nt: TGTGCCAGCAGTCCCGGGACAAATAATCAGCCCCAGCATTTT

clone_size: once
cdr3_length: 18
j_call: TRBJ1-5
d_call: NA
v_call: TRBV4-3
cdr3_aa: CASSQDRVVGYSNQPQHF
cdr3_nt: TGCGCCAGCAGCCAAGACAGGGTAGTTGGATATAGCAATCAGCCCCAGCATTTT

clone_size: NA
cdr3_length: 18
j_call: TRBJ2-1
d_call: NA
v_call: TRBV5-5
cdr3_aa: CASSLEDRVSGTRDEQFF
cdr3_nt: TGTGCCAGCAGCTTGGAGGACAGGGTGAGCGGGACTCGGGATGAGCAGTTCTTC

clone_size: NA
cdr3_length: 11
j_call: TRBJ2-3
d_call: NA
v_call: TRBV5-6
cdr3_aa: CASSFADTQYF
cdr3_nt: TGTGCCAGCAGCTTCGCAGATACGCAGTATTTT

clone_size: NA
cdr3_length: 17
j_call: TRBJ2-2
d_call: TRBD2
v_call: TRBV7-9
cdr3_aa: CASSLVGWSGRTGELFF
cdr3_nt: TGTGCCAGCAGCTTAGTAGGATGGAGCGGGAGAACCGGGGAGCTGTTTTTT

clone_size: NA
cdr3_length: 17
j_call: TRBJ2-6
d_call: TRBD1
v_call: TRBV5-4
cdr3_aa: CASSLGTGESGANVLTF
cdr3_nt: TGTGCCAGCAGCTTGGGGACAGGGGAATCCGGGGCCAACGTCCTGACTTTC

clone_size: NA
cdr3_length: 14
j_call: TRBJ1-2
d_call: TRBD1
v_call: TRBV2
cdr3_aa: CASSQGGQGDGYTF
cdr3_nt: TGTGCCAGCAGTCAGGGCGGACAGGGGGATGGCTACACCTTC

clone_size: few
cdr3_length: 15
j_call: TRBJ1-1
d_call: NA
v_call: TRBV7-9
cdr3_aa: CASSLGGMDMEEAFF
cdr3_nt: TGTGCCAGCAGCTTAGGTGGTATGGATATGGAGGAAGCTTTCTTT

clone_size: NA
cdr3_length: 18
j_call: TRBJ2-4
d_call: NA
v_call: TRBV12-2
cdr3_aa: CASRLVDGGRINRDIQYF
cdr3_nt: TGTGCAAGTCGCTTAGTAGATGGCGGGAGGATTAATCGGGACATTCAGTACTTC

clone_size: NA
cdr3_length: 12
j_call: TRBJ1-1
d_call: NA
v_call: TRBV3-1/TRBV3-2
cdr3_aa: CASSQSLAEAFF
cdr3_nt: TGTGCCAGCAGCCAATCGCTAGCTGAAGCTTTCTTT

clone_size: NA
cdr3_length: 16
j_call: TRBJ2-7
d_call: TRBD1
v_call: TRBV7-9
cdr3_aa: CASSQSTGQKVYEQYF
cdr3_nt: TGTGCCAGCAGCCAGAGCACGGGACAGAAAGTCTACGAGCAGTACTTC

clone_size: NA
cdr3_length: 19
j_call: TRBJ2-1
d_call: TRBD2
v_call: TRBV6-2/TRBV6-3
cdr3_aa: CASSYSRNGRPSSYNEQFF
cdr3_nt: TGTGCCAGCAGTTACTCGAGAAACGGGAGGCCTAGCTCCTACAATGAGCAGTTCTTC

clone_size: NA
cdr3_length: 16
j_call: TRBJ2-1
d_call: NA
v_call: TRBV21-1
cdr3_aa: CASSKATSGRAWEQFF
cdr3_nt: TGTGCCAGCAGCAAAGCAACTAGCGGGAGGGCGTGGGAGCAGTTCTTC

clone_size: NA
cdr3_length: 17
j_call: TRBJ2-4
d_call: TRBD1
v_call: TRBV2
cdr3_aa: CASSATADRGPKNIQYF
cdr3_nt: TGTGCCAGCAGTGCTACCGCGGACAGGGGGCCCAAAAACATTCAGTACTTC

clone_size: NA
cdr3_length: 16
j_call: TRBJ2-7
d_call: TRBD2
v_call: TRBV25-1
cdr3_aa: CASSDSDGRSSYEQYF
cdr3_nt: TGTGCCAGCAGTGACTCCGACGGGAGGAGCTCCTACGAGCAGTACTTC

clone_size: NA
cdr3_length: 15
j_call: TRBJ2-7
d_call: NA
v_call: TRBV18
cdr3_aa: CASSPRRDVAYEQYF
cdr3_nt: TGTGCCAGCTCACCTCGGCGGGACGTGGCCTACGAGCAGTACTTC

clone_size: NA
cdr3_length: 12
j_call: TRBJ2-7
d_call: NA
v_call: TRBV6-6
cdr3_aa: CASSPQDYEQYF
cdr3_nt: TGTGCCAGCAGTCCCCAGGACTACGAGCAGTACTTC

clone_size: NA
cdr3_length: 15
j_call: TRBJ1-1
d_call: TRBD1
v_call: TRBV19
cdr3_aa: CASTWTGKMNTEAFF
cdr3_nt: TGTGCCAGTACCTGGACAGGGAAGATGAACACTGAAGCTTTCTTT

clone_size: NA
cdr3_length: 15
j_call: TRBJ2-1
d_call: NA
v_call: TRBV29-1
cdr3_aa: CSFNDLISGGNEQFF
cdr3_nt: TGCAGCTTTAACGATCTAATTTCAGGGGGGAATGAGCAGTTCTTC

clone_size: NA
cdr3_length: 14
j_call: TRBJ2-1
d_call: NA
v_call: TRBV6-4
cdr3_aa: CASSDSGEGNEQFF
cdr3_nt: TGTGCCAGCAGTGACTCGGGCGAGGGCAATGAGCAGTTCTTC

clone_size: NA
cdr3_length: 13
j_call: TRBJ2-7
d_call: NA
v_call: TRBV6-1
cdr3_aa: CASSENNPRKQYF
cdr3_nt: TGTGCCAGCAGTGAAAATAACCCCAGGAAGCAGTACTTC

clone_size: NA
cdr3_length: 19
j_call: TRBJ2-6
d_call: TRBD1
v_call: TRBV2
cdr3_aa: CASSAKTGDLVSGANVLTF
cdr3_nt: TGTGCCAGCAGTGCCAAGACAGGGGACCTCGTTTCTGGGGCCAACGTCCTGACTTTC

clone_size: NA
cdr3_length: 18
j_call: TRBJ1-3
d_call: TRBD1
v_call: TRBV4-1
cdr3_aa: CASSKGRAGGGFGNTIYF
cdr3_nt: TGCGCCAGCAGCAAGGGACGGGCAGGGGGCGGTTTTGGAAACACCATATATTTT

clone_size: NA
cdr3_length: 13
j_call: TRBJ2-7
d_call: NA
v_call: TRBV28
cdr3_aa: CASSELISYEQYF
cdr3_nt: TGTGCCAGCAGTGAGTTGATCTCCTACGAGCAGTACTTC

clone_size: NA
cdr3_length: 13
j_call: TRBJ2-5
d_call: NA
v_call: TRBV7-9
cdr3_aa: CASSLSSKGTQYF
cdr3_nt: TGTGCCAGCAGCTTGTCTAGTAAAGGGACCCAGTACTTC

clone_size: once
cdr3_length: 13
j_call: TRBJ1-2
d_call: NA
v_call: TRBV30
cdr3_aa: CAWSVKGYYGYTF
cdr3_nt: TGTGCCTGGAGTGTAAAGGGGTACTATGGCTACACCTTC

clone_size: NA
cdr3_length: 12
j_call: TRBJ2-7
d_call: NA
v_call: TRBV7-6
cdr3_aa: CASSHDRGEQYF
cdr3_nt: TGTGCCAGCAGCCACGACAGAGGCGAGCAGTACTTC

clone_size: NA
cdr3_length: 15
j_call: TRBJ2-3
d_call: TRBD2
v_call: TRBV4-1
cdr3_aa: CASSPGLASTDTQYF
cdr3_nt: TGCGCCAGCAGCCCGGGACTAGCTAGCACAGATACGCAGTATTTT

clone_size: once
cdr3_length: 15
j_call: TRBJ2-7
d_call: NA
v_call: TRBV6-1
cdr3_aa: CASSEVPDGGYEQYF
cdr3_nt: TGTGCCAGCAGTGAAGTTCCAGACGGCGGGTACGAGCAGTACTTC

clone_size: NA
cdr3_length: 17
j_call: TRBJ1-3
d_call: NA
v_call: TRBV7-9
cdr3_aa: CASSLAPPNYSGNTIYF
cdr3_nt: TGTGCCAGCAGCTTAGCACCCCCAAACTACTCTGGAAACACCATATATTTT

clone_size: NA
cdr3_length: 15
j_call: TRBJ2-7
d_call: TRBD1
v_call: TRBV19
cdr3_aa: CASIFDGTGAYEQYF
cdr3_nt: TGTGCCAGTATCTTCGATGGGACAGGAGCCTACGAGCAGTACTTC

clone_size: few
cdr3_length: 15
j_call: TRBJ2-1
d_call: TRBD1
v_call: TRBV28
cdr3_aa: CASRSDRGINNEQFF
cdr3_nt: TGTGCCAGCAGATCGGACAGGGGCATAAACAATGAGCAGTTCTTC

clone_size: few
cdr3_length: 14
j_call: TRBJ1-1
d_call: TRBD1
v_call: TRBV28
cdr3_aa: CASSTQTGGTEAFF
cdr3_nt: TGTGCCAGCAGTACGCAAACAGGGGGCACTGAAGCTTTCTTT

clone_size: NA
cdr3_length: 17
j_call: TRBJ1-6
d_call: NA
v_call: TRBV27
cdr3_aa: CASSSWGSLGYNSPLHF
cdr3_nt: TGTGCCAGCAGTTCATGGGGCAGTCTGGGTTATAATTCACCCCTCCACTTT

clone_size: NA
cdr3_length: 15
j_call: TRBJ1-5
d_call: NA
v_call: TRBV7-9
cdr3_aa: CASSLDRGSNQPQHF
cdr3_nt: TGTGCCAGCAGCTTAGATCGGGGTAGCAATCAGCCCCAGCATTTT

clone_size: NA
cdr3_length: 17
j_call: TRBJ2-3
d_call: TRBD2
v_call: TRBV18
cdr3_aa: CASSPPFSGRAVDTQYF
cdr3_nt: TGTGCCAGCTCGCCTCCCTTTAGCGGGAGGGCCGTGGATACGCAGTATTTT

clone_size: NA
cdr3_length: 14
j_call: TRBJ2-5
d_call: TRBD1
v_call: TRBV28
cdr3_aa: CASRLTGGQETQYF
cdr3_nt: TGTGCCAGCAGGCTGACAGGGGGCCAGGAGACCCAGTACTTC